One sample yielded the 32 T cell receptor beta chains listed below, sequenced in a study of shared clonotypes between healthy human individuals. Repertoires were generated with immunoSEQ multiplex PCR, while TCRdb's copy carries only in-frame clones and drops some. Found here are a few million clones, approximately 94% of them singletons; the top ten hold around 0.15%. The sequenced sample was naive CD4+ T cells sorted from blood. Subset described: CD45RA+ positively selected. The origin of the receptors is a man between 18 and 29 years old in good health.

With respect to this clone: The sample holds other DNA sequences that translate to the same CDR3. The chain's CDR3 is CASSETGRGELFF. CDR3 nucleotides: TGTGCCAGCAGTGAAACTGGGAGGGGGGAGCTGTTTTTT. This chain joins TRBV2 and TRBJ2-2, with D maybe TRBD2 (6 bases). Germline values: CDR1 SNHLY, CDR2 FYNNEI. Trimming took 2 bases from V and 8 from J, leaving 9 bases between them. The CDR3 runs 13 residues.

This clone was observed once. CDR3 DNA: TGTGCCAGCAGTTATGCGGTAGGGGGGAGAGGGGAGACCCAGTACTTC. Amino acid sequence: CASSYAVGGRGETQYF. V is TRBV6-5 and J is TRBJ2-5; either TRBD1 or TRBD2 may supply D (6 bases each). The ends were cut back, 3 bases at V and 5 bases at J, with 19 bases in the middle. The germline V gene encodes CDR1 MNHEY and CDR2 SVGAGI. The CDR3 is made up of 16 amino acids.

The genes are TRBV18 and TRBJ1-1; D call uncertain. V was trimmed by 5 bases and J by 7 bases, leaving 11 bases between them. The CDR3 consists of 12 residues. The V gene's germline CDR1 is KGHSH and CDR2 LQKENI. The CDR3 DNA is TGTGCCAGCTCAAATCGTTACAGTGAAGCTTTCTTT. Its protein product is CASSNRYSEAFF.

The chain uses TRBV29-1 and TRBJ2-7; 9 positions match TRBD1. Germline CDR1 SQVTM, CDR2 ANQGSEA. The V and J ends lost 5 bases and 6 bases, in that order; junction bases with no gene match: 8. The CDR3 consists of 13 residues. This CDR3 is CSVMGQGGSEQYF. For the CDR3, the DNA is TGCAGCGTTATGGGACAGGGAGGGTCCGAGCAGTACTTC.

CDR3 sequence (DNA): TGCGCCAGCGAACTAGCGGGGGACCAAGAGACCCAGTACTTC. Translating it yields CASELAGDQETQYF. V is TRBV5-1 and J is TRBJ2-5; 11 bases align to TRBD2. Germline values: CDR1 SGHRS, CDR2 YFSETQ. The CDR3 is made up of 14 amino acids. Losses at the gene ends were 7 bases for V and 0 bases for J; bases not matched to a gene: 2.

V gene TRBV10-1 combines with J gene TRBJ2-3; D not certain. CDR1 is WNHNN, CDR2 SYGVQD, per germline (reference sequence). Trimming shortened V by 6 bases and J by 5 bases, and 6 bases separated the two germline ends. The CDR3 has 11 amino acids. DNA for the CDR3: TGCGCCAGCAGCCGTGGAGATACGCAGTATTTT. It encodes CASSRGDTQYF.

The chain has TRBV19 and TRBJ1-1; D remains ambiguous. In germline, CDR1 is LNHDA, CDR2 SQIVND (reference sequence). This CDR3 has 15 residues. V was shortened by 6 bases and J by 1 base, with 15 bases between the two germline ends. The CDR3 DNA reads TGTGCCAGTAGAAACGCTCGGGCCGAGAACACTGAAGCTTTCTTT. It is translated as CASRNARAENTEAFF.

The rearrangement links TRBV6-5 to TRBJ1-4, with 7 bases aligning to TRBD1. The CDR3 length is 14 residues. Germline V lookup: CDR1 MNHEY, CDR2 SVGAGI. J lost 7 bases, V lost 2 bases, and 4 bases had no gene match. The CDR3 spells CASSYTGVFEKLFF. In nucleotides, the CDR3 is TGTGCCAGCAGTTACACAGGGGTGTTTGAAAAACTGTTTTTT.

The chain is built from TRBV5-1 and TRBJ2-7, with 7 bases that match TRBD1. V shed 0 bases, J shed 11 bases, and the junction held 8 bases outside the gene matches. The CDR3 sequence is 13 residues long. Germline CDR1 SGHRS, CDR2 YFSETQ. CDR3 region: CASSLGDSGSEYF. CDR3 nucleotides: TGCGCCAGCAGCTTGGGGGACAGTGGGTCGGAGTACTTC.

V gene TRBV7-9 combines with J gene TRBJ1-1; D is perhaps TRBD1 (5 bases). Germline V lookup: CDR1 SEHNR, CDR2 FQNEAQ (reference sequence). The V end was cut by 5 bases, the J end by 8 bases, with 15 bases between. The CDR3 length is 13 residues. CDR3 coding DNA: TGTGCCAGCAGCCGATCGGGACGCCCAGAAGCTTTCTTT. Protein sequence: CASSRSGRPEAFF.

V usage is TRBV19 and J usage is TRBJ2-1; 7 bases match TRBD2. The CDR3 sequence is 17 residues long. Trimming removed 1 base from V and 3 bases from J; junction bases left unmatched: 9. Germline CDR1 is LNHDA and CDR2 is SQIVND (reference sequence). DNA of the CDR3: TGTGCCAGTAGTATAGGGCTCGCGGGGGTACGCTACAATGAGCAGTTCTTC. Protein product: CASSIGLAGVRYNEQFF.

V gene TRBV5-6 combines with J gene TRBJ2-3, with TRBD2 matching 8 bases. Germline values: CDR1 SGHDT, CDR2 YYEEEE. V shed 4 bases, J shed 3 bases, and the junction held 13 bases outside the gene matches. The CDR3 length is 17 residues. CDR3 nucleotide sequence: TGTGCCAGCAGCCCCCCCTTCGGGAGGGCCTGGACAGATACGCAGTATTTT. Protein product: CASSPPFGRAWTDTQYF. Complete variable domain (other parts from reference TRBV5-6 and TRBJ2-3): DAGVTQSPTHLIKTRGQQVTLRCSPKSGHDTVSWYQQALGQGPQFIFQYYEEEERQRGNFPDRFSGHQFPNYSSELNVNALLLGDSALYLCASSPPFGRAWTDTQYFGPGTRLTVL.

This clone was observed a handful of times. CDR3 loop: CASSVAGTENQPQHF. For the CDR3, the DNA is TGTGCCAGCAGCGTAGCCGGGACAGAGAATCAGCCCCAGCATTTT. The rearrangement joins TRBV9 to TRBJ1-5; TRBD1 agrees at 7 bases. V trimming: 0 bases; J trimming: 4 bases; junction bases outside the gene matches: 4. Germline V gene sequence: CDR1 SGDLS, CDR2 YYNGEE. This CDR3 is 15 amino acids long.

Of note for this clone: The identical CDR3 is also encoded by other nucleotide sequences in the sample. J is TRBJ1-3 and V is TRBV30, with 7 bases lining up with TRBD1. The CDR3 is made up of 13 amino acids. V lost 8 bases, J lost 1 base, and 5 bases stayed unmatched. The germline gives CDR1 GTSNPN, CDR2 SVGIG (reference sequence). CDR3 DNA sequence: TGTGCCAGCCGACAGGGATCTGGAAACACCATATATTTT. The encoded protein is CASRQGSGNTIYF.

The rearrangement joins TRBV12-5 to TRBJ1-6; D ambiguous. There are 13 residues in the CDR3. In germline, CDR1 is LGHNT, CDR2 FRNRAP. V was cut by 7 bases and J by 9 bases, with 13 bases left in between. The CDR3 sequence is CASASDMGSPLHF. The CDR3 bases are TGTGCTAGTGCGTCTGATATGGGTTCACCCCTCCACTTT.

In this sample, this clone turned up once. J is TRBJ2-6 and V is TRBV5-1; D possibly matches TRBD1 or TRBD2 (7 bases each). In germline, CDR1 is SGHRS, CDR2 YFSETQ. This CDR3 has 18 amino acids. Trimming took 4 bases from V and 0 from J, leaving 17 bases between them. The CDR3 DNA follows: TGCGCCAGCAGCCTTGGGAGGGGGCGGGGCTCTGGGGCCAACGTCCTGACTTTC. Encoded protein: CASSLGRGRGSGANVLTF.

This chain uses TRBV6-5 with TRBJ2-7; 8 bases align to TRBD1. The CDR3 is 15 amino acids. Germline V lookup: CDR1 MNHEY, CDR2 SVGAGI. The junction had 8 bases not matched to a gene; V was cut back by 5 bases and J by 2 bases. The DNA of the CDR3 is TGTGCCAGCAGTGTAACCGGGACAGGAGCCTACGAGCAGTACTTC. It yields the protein CASSVTGTGAYEQYF.

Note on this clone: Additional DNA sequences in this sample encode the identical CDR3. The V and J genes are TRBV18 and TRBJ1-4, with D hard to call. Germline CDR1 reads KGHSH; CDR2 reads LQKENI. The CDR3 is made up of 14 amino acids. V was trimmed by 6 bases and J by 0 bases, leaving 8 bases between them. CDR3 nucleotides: TGTGCCAGCTCCCCCGGTGCAACTAATGAAAAACTGTTTTTT. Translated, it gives CASSPGATNEKLFF.

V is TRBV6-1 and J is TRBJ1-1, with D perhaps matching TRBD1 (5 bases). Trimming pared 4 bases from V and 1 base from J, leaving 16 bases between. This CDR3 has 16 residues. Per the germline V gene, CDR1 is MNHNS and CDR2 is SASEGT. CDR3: CASSGRQGVRNTEAFF. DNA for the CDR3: TGTGCCAGCAGTGGCCGCCAGGGCGTTAGGAACACTGAAGCTTTCTTT.

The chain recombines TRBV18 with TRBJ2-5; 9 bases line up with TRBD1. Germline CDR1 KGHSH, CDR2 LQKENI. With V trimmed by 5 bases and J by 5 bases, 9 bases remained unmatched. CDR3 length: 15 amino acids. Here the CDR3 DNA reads TGTGCCAGCTCATCGGGGACAGGGAATCGCGAGACCCAGTACTTC. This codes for CASSSGTGNRETQYF. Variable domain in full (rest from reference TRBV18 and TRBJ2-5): NAGVMQNPRHLVRRRGQEARLRCSPMKGHSHVYWYRQLPEEGLKFMVYLQKENIIDESGMPKERFSAEFPKEGPSILRIQQVVRGDSAAYFCASSSGTGNRETQYFGPGTRLLVL.

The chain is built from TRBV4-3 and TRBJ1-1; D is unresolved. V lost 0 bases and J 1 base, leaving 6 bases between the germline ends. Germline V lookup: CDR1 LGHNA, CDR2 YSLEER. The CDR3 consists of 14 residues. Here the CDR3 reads CASSQDFKNTEAFF. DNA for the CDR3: TGCGCCAGCAGCCAAGATTTTAAGAACACTGAAGCTTTCTTT.

CDR3 nucleotide sequence: TGCGCCAGCAGCTTGACAGGGCAGGCAAATCAGCCCCAGCATTTT. Protein: CASSLTGQANQPQHF. V gene TRBV5-1 combines with J gene TRBJ1-5, with D possibly TRBD1 on 6 matching bases. This CDR3 is built from 15 residues. V lost 1 base, J lost 4 bases, and 12 bases lay in between. CDR1 is SGHRS and CDR2 is YFSETQ in the germline V gene.

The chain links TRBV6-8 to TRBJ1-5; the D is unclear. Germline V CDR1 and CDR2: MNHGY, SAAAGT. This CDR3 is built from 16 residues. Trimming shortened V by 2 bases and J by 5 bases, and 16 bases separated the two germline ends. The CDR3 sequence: CASSYPTAVSDQPQHF. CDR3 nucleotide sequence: TGTGCCAGCAGTTACCCCACGGCAGTCAGTGATCAGCCCCAGCATTTT.

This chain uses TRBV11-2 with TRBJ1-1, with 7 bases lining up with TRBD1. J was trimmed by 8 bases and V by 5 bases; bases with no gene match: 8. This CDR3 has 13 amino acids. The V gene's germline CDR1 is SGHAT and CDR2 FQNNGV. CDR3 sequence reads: CASSAFPGQEAFF. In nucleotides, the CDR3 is TGTGCCAGCAGCGCATTTCCGGGACAGGAAGCTTTCTTT.

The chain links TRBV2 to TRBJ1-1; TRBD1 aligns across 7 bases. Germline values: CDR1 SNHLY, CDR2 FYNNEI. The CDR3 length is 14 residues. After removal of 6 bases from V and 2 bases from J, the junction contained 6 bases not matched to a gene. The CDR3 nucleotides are TGTGCCAGCAGAGGGGACAGCGACAACACTGAAGCTTTCTTT. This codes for CASRGDSDNTEAFF.

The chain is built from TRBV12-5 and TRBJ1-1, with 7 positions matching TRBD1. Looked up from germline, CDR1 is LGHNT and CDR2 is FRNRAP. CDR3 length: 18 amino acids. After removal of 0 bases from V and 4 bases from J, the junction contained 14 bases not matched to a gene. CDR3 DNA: TGTGCTAGTGGTTTGGTACCTAACCTTGACAGGGTAATCACTGAAGCTTTCTTT. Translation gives CASGLVPNLDRVITEAFF.

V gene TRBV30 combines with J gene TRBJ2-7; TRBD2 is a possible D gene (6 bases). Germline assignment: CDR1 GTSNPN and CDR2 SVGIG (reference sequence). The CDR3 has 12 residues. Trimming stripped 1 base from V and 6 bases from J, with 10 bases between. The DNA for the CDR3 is TGTGCCTGGAGTGGCGGGGCTACCGAGCAGTACTTC. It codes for CAWSGGATEQYF. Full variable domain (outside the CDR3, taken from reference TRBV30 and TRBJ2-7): SQTIHQWPATLVQPVGSPLSLECTVEGTSNPNLYWYRQAAGRGLQLLFYSVGIGQISSEVPQNLSASRPQDRQFILSSKKLLLSDSGFYLCAWSGGATEQYFGPGTRLTVT.

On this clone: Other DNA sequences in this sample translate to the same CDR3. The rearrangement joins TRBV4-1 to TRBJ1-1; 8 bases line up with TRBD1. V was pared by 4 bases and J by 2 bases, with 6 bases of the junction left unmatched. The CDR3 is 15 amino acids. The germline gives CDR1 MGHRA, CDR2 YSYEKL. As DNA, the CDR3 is TGCGCCAGCAGCCTTACGGACAGGGCTAACACTGAAGCTTTCTTT. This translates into CASSLTDRANTEAFF.

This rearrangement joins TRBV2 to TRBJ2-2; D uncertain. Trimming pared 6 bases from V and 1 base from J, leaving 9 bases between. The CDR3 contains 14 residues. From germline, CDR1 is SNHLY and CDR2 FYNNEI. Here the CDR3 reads CASRAQENTGELFF. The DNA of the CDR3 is TGTGCCAGCAGGGCCCAGGAGAACACCGGGGAGCTGTTTTTT.

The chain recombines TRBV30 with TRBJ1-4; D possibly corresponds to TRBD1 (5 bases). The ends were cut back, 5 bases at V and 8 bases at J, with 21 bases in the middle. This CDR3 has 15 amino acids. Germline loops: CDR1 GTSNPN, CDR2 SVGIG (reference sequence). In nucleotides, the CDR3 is TGTGCCTGGTCCCAAATAGGGACCAACGGAGAAAAACTGTTTTTT. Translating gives CAWSQIGTNGEKLFF.

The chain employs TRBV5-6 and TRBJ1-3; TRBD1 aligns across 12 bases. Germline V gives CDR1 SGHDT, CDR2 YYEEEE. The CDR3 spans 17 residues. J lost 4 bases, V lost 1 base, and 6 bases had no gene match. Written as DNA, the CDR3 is TGTGCCAGCAGCTTGTATGGGACAGGGGGCGTCGGAAACACCATATATTTT. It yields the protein CASSLYGTGGVGNTIYF.

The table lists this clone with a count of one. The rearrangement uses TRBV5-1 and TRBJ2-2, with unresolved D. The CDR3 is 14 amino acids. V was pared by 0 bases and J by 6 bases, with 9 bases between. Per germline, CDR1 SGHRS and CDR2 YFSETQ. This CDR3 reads CASSLARVSGELFF. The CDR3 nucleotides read TGCGCCAGCAGCTTGGCTCGGGTTTCCGGGGAGCTGTTTTTT.